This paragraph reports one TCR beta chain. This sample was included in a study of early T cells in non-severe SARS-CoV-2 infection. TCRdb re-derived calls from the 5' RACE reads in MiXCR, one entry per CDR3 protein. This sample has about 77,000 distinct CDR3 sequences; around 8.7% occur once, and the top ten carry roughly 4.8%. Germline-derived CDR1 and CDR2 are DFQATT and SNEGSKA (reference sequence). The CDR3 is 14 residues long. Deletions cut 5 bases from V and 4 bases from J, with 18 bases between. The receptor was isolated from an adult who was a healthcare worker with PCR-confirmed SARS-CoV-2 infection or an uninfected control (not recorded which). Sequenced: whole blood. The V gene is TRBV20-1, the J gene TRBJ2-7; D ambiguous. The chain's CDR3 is CSAFPTSAEYEQYF. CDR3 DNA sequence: TGCAGTGCTTTTCCTACTTCAGCCGAATACGAGCAGTACTTC.